The entry that follows covers one T cell receptor beta chain sequence. Its matching antigen is unknown. V was cut by 2 bases and J by 3 bases, with 16 bases left in between. Germline values: CDR1 SGHTA, CDR2 FQGNSA. This CDR3 is 16 amino acids long. The sample comes from a study of cytomegalovirus exposure and HLA in healthy donors. Study-level background: In terms of ancestry, the Caucasian-associated cluster contained about four fifths of the 350 to 450 genotyped donors. Findings and limits, study-wide: In most subjects, TCR beta sequences reportedly gave accurate predictions of HLA-A and HLA-B alleles. As a later analysis showed, a missense DCLRE1C variant was linked to trimming of TCR beta V- and J-genes.

PCR used 60 Vbeta primers and 13 Jbeta primers. Per the study methods: Unique TCR beta chains totaled approximately 83 million in a later count, with some 10 million of them shared. Method: immunoSEQ multiplex PCR; TCRdb's copy keeps in-frame clones and lacks some. Clone size and V and J calls were adopted from that table, with D and trimming inferred from the DNA. The sample lists approximately 100,000 clones; around four fifths were seen once. This chain links TRBV7-2 with TRBJ1-1; maybe TRBD1 (6 bases). The source of this sequence is a man in his fifties or sixties in good health and CMV-seronegative. Sequencing input: PBMCs. The CDR3 reads CASSLTYRVRDTEAFF. Here the CDR3 DNA reads TGTGCCAGCAGCTTAACTTACAGGGTAAGGGACACTGAAGCTTTCTTT.